Only a few counts were recorded for the clone carrying this T cell receptor (beta chain). This sample was included in a study of blood T cell repertoires in COVID-19. Study overall: The United States, Italy and Spain were the sources of the acute and convalescent COVID-19 samples. Sources were T cells, B-cell-depleted T cells, or PBMCs; the material itself was cDNA or gDNA.

CDR1 is SGDLS, CDR2 YYNGEE, per germline. The V end was cut by 0 bases, the J end by 4 bases, with 13 bases between. The CDR3 length is 16 residues. Residents of 24 US areas, aged about 18 to 89 years, made up the participants. Original methodology: How many nucleated cells were present was estimated from reference gene primer amplification. The repertoire was sequenced with immunoSEQ multiplex PCR; TCRdb's copy has only in-frame clones and lacks some. The DNA gave D and trimming, while V, J and clone size come from that table. The sample lists about 250,000 clones; 88% were seen once. The sequencing sample was made of PBMCs or T cells enriched from blood (not recorded which). The chain uses TRBV9 and TRBJ2-2; D perhaps matches TRBD1 (5 bases). This TCR was sampled from a woman in her forties or fifties who had recovered from COVID-19. The CDR3 region is CASSVVGQGPTGELFF. CDR3 DNA sequence: TGTGCCAGCAGCGTAGTCGGGCAGGGTCCCACCGGGGAGCTGTTTTTT.